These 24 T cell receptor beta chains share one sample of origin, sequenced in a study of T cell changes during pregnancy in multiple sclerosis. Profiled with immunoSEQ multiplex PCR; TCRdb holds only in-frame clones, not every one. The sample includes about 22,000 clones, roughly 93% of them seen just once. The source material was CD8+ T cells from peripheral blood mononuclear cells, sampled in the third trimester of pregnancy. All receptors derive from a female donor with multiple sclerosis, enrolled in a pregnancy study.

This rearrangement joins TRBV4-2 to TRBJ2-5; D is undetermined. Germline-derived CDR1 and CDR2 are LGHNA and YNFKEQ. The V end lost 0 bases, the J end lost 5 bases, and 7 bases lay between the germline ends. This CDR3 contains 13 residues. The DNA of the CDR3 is TGTGCCAGCAGCCAAGAATTTGAGGAGACCCAGTACTTC. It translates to CASSQEFEETQYF.

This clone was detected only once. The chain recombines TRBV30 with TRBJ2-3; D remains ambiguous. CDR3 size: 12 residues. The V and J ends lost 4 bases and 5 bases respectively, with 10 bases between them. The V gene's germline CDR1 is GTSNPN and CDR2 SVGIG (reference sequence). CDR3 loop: CAWKSAGDTQYF. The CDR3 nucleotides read TGTGCCTGGAAGTCCGCCGGAGATACGCAGTATTTT.

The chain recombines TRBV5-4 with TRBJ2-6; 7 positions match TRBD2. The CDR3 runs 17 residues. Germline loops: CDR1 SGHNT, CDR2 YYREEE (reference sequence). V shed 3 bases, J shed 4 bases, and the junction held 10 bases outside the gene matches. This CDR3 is CASSSPMGRGGANVLTF. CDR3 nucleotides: TGTGCCAGCAGCTCTCCCATGGGGAGGGGAGGGGCCAACGTCCTGACTTTC.

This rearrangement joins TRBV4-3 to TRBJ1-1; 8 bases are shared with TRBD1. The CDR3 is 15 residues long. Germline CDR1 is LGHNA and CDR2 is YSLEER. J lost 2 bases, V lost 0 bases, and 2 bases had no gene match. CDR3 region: CASSQDQGANTEAFF. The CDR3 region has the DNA TGCGCCAGCAGCCAAGATCAGGGGGCCAACACTGAAGCTTTCTTT.

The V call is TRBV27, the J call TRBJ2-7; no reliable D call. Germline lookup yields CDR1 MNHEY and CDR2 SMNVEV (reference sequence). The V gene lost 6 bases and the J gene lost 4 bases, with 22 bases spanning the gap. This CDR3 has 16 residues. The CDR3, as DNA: TGTGCCAGCAGACCTTACCTTCTAGAGCCCGCGTACGAGCAGTACTTC. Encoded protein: CASRPYLLEPAYEQYF.

In DNA, the CDR3 is TGTGCCAGCAGCGGAATTGGGACAGGATACAATGAGCAGTTCTTC. Translated, it gives CASSGIGTGYNEQFF. The V call is TRBV9, the J call TRBJ2-1, with 8 positions matching TRBD1. Germline V gene data show CDR1 as SGDLS and CDR2 as YYNGEE. The CDR3 length is 15 residues. Trimming at V came to 3 bases and at J to 4 bases, leaving 6 bases not matched to a gene.

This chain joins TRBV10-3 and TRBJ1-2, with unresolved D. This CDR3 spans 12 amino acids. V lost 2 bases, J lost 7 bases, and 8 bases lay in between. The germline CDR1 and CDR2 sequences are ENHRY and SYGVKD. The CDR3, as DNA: TGTGCCATCAGTGAGCGAGTCCCTGGCTACACCTTC. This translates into CAISERVPGYTF.

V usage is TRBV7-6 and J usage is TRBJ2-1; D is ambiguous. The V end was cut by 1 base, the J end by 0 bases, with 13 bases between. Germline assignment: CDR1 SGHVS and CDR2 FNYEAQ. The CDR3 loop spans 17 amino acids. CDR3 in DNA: TGTGCCAGCAGCTTAGTGGGCCAGTCGAGCTCCTACAATGAGCAGTTCTTC. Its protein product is CASSLVGQSSSYNEQFF.

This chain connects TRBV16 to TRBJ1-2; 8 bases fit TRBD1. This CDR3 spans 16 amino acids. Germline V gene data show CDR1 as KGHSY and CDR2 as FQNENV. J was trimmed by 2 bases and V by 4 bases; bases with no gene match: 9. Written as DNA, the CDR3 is TGTGCCAGCAGCCGCCGGGGCCAGGGGGCGAACTATGGCTACACCTTC. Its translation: CASSRRGQGANYGYTF.

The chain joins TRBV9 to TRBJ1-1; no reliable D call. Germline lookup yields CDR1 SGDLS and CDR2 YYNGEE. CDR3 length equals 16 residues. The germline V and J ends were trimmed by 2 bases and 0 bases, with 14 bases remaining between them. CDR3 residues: CASSVSVTNMNTEAFF. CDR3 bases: TGTGCCAGCAGCGTCTCCGTCACAAACATGAACACTGAAGCTTTCTTT.

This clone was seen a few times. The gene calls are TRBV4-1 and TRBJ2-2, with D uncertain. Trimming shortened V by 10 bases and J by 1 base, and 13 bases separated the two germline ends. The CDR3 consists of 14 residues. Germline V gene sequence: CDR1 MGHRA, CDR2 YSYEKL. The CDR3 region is CAISPTVNTGELFF. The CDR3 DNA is TGCGCCATCTCACCTACAGTGAACACCGGGGAGCTGTTTTTT.

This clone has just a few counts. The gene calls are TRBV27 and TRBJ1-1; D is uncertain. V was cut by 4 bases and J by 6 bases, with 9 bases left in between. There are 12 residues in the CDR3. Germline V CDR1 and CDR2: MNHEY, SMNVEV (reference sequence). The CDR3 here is CASSSAGPEAFF. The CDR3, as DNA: TGTGCCAGCAGTTCGGCGGGTCCTGAAGCTTTCTTT.

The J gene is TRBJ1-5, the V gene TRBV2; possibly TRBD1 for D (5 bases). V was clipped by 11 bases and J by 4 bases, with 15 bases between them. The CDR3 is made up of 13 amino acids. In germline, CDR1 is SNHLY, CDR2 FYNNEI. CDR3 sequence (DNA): TGTGCCTCTGTGGCCAGGGAAAATCAGCCCCAGCATTTT. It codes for CASVARENQPQHF.

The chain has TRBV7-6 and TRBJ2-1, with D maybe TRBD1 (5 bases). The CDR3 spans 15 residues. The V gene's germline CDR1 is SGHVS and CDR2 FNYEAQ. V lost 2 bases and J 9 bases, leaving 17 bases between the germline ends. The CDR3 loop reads CASSLKTVGSGEQFF. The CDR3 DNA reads TGTGCCAGCAGCTTAAAGACAGTTGGTTCGGGTGAGCAGTTCTTC.

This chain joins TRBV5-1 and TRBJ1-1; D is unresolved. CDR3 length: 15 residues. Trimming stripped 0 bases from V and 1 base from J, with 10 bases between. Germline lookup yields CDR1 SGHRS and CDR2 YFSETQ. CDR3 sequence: CASSLVPDSNTEAFF. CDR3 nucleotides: TGCGCCAGCAGCTTGGTCCCCGACTCGAACACTGAAGCTTTCTTT.

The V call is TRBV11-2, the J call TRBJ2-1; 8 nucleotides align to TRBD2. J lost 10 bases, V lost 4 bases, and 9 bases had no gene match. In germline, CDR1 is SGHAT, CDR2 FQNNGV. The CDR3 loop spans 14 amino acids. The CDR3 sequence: CASSSLAGLWEQFF. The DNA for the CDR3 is TGTGCCAGCAGCTCATTAGCGGGGCTATGGGAGCAGTTCTTC.

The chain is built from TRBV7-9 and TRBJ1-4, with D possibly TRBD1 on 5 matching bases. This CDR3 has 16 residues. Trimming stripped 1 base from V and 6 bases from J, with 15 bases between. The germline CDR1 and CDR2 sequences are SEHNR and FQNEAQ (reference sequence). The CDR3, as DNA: TGTGCCAGCAGCTTAGAGCCAGGGCGGCCTTATGAAAAACTGTTTTTT. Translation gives CASSLEPGRPYEKLFF.

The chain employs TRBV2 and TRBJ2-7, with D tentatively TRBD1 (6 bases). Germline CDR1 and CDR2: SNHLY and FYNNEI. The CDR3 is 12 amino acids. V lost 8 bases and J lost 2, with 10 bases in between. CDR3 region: CASFYRAYEQYF. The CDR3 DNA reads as TGTGCCAGCTTTTACAGGGCCTACGAGCAGTACTTC. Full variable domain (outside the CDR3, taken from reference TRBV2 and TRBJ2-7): EPEVTQTPSHQVTQMGQEVILRCVPISNHLYFYWYRQILGQKVEFLVSFYNNEISEKSEIFDDQFSVERPDGSNFTLKIRSTKLEDSAMYFCASFYRAYEQYFGPGTRLTVT.

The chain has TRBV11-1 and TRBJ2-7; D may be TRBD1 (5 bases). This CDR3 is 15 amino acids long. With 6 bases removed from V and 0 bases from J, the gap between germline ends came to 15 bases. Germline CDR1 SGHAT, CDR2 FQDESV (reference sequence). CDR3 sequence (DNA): TGTGCCAGCAGTCCTTCCAACAGGCACTCCTACGAGCAGTACTTC. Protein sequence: CASSPSNRHSYEQYF. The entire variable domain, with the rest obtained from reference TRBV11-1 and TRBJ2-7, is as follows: EAEVAQSPRYKITEKSQAVAFWCDPISGHATLYWYRQILGQGPELLVQFQDESVVDDSQLPKDRFSAERLKGVDSTLKIQPAELGDSAMYLCASSPSNRHSYEQYFGPGTRLTVT.

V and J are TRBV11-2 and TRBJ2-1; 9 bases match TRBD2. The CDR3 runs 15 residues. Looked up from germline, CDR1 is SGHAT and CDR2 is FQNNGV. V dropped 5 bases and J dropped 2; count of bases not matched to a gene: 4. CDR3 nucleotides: TGTGCCAGCAGCCTGACTAGCGGAGCCTACAATGAGCAGTTCTTC. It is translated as CASSLTSGAYNEQFF.

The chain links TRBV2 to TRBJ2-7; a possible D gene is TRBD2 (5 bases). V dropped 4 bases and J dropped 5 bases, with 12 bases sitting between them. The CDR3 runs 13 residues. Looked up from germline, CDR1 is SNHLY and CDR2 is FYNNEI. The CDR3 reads CASSAFRGDEQYF. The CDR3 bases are TGTGCCAGCAGTGCATTCCGGGGTGACGAGCAGTACTTC.

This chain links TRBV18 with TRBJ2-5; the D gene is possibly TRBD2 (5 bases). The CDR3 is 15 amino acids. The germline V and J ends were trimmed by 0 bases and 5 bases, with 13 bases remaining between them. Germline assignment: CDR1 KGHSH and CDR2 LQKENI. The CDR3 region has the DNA TGTGCCAGCTCACCACCGGTTGAGGGCTGGGAGACCCAGTACTTC. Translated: CASSPPVEGWETQYF.

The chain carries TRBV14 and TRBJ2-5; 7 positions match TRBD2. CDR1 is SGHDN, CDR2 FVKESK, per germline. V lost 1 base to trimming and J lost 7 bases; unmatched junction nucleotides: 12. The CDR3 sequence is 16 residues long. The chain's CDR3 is CASSQGSLAARGTQYF. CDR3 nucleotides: TGTGCCAGCAGCCAAGGGTCGCTAGCGGCAAGGGGGACCCAGTACTTC.

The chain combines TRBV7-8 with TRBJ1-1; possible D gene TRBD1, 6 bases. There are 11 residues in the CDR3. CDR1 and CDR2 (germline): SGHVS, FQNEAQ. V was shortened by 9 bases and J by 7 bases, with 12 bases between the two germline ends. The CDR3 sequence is CASTGPGEAFF. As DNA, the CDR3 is TGTGCCAGTACAGGGCCTGGTGAAGCTTTCTTT.